This entry describes one TCR beta chain. In its sample, this clone was seen once. The specificity of this receptor is unknown. No base quality values were provided; no much bigger clone lies one nucleotide off. These data belong to a study of shared clonotypes between healthy human individuals (dated by TCRdb to the early 2020s). As for the study more broadly: The cohort comprised two women and three men aged 18 to 49 years. For each donor, three plates each were used for CD4 naive and CD4 memory, two plates were used for CD8 naive, and one plate was used for CD8 memory. To estimate repertoire size and how much clonotypes are shared between individuals, the study performed deep sequencing of blood TCR repertoires from roughly five healthy adults. Libraries were prepared and TCR repertoires were sequenced by different laboratories using diverse techniques, in order to increase sequencing depth and limit assay-specific biases. Between about 0.8 and 9 billion PBMCs per donor were obtained by leukapheresis.

CD8 naive samples consisted of CD45RO-negative cells that were positively selected for CCR7, yielding a CD45RA+CCR7+ population without TemRA cells. The donors were healthy, HIV-negative adults with no recently reported acute infections or vaccinations. Every donor was a Caucasian adult residing in Nashville, Tennessee, USA. After blood collection by leukapheresis, PBMCs were isolated using Ficoll-Histopaque density gradient centrifugation and then cryopreserved in the vapor phase of liquid nitrogen. Analytical flow cytometry was used to check the purity and quantity of each magnetically sorted T cell population. Each sorted fraction had its genomic DNA isolated and then quantified by UV absorbance on a Nanodrop 2000c. TCR CDR3 regions were amplified from genomic DNA by multiplex PCR using the deep immunoSEQ assay. For each cell subset, the extracted genomic DNA was distributed evenly across all wells of several immunoSEQ 96-well plates, and each plate served as one replicate. For sorted subsets, around 200 ng genomic DNA, equal to tens of thousands of T cell genomes, was loaded into each replicate PCR. Purified libraries were measured with a Qubit 3.0 fluorometer, size-checked on a Bioanalyzer 2100, and measured again with the KAPA Library Quantification kit. Each immunoSEQ 96-well plate was sequenced on its own single-read 150-cycle Illumina NextSeq 550 flow cell. In the authors' own workflow: Because the immunoSEQ output included only junctional sequences and no quality scores, the filtering could not be the same as the filtering used for full-length reads. To assign V/J genes and CDR3, sequences were annotated against IMGT germline references using PyIR, a Python wrapper for IgBLAST v1.9. Reads were filtered out if the reads had weak V/J assignments (E-value above 1e-6), no CDR3, stop codons, out-of-frame junctions, or ambiguous translated residues. V3J clonotypes were defined as sequences sharing an identical inferred V gene, J gene, and CDR3 amino acid sequence. To compute the percentage overlap between repertoires, the number of shared unique clonotypes was divided by the size of the smaller repertoire. RTK rarefaction, the Chao1 estimator, and Recon v2.1 estimates of unobserved clonotypes were used to assess repertoire richness. OLGA was used to compute generation probabilities for all TCRbeta clonotypes that the gDNA method yielded from a few donors. Sourced from immuneACCESS, this table was stored by TCRdb with only in-frame sequences that have V and J called. A share of the clones is absent; for the studies checked, an unresolved V gene accounts for under half, and the remainder has no known explanation. Clone size and V and J calls were adopted from that table, with D and trimming inferred from the DNA. The sample table holds about 550,000 clones, of which over 95% were seen once. Less than 0.13% of the sample is in the top ten clones.

The paper as a whole reports these results and caveats: Higher generation probabilities were observed for clonotypes shared by all four sorted-subset donors than for non-shared clonotypes. Larger estimated clonotype richness was generally found for naive subsets than for memory subsets. Sampling was limited to blood, and TCR repertoires in tissue likely differ from TCR repertoires in blood. When a few donors were compared, the shared fraction of clonotypes was about 5.5% for naive CD4, more than 3% for naive CD8, 2% to 2.5% for memory CD4, and around 0.37% for memory CD8. Because the study included only a small number of donors, the genetic and exposure-history diversity represented was limited. Incomplete sequencing was indicated by rarefaction of sorted-subset datasets, despite the large sequencing depth. Pairwise subsampling led to the expectation that sequencing depth would affect the degree of clonotype sharing among donors.

V and J are truncated by 1 base and 6 bases respectively, leaving an intervening sequence of 15 bases. From a lookup of the germline V gene, CDR1 and CDR2 are MGHDK and SYGVNS. CDR3 length: 16 amino acids, cysteine to phenylalanine. The retained sequence is limited to the CDR3, 48 bases, with the frame set at the first base. Sequencing was performed on naive CD8+ T cells sorted from blood. The cell subset or site label, read with the paper, signifies: CD45RA+CCR7+. The sequence was obtained from a woman in her 30s in good health. The receptor chain draws on TRBV25-1 and TRBJ1-4, and the D gene may be TRBD1, 6 bases matching. The sequenced DNA is TGTGCCAGCAGTGAATGGGTCGGGGGGCATCATGAAAAACTGTTTTTT. The resulting protein is CASSEWVGGHHEKLFF.